This T cell receptor beta chain appears in the sequencing data of a study of PD-L1 blockade in urothelial cancer. Whole-study context: Blood analysis was done at 3 weeks (second dose) and 6 weeks after treatment began. The median number of T cells present in blood samples was under 150,000.

V was pared by 4 bases and J by 0 bases, with 9 bases of the junction left unmatched. CDR3 size: 18 residues. Germline CDR1 is SGHAT and CDR2 is FQNNGV. This table comes from immunoSEQ multiplex PCR, and its TCRdb copy is limited to in-frame clones, with some not included. There are 50,000 or so clones in the sample; 70% to 85% occur only once, and 3% to 4.5% lies in the top ten. This sequence was found in a man in his sixties or seventies with urothelial cancer. Here the sequenced sample was PBMCs, taken around atezolizumab (anti-PD-L1) treatment. The J gene is TRBJ2-6, the V gene TRBV11-2; 7 bases fit TRBD1. The CDR3 loop is CASSSYRGFRSGANVLTF. The CDR3 DNA reads TGTGCCAGCAGCTCCTACAGGGGATTTCGCTCTGGGGCCAACGTCCTGACTTTC.